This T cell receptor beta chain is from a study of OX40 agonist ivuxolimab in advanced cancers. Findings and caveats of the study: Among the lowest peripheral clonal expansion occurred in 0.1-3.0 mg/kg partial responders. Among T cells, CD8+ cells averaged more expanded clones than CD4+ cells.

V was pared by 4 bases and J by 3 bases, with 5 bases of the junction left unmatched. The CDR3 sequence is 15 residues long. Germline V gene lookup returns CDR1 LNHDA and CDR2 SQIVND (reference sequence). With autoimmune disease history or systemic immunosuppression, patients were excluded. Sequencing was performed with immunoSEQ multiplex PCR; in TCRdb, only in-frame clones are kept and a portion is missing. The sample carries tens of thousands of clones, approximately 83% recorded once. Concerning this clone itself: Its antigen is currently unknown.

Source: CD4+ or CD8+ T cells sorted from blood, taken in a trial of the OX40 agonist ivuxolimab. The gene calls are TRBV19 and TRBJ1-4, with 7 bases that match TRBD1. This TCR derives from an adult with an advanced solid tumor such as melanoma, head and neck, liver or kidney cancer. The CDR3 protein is CASSTNQGANEKLFF. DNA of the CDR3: TGTGCCAGTAGTACAAATCAGGGGGCTAATGAAAAACTGTTTTTT.